This T cell receptor (beta chain) came from a study of control samples from healthy donors and cancer patients (TCRdb year 2020). The germline V gene supplies CDR1 MNHNS and CDR2 SASEGT. The junction shows trimming of 3 bases on V and 7 bases on J, plus 9 bases between the germline ends. Including the terminal cysteine and phenylalanine, the CDR3 comprises 12 residues. This entry keeps only the CDR3 DNA: 36 bases, framed from base 1. Comments on this clone: Which antigen it targets is not known. No base quality values were provided; no much bigger clone lies one nucleotide off.

To prepare the library, the immunoSEQ multiplex PCR assay was applied. The table was pulled from immuneACCESS by TCRdb, which kept in-frame rearrangements only. Such tables lose some clones; where checked, under half of the loss comes from unresolved V genes, and the rest has no known cause. A total of around 80,000 clones appear in this sample, 85% to 95% of them only once. The ten most abundant clones make up around 2.8% of the sample. This TCR was recovered from a woman aged 25 to 45 in good health. Here the chain combines TRBV6-1 and TRBJ1-1; there is no confident call for the D gene. Sequenced sample: blood. The bases read TGTGCCAGCAGTGAGGCCGGGCTTGAAGCTTTCTTT. It is translated as CASSEAGLEAFF.